This T cell receptor beta chain derives from a study of graft-versus-host responses after intestinal transplantation. Turning to the study itself: Recipients uniformly received anti-thymocyte globulin induction, followed by tacrolimus and steroids for three to four years.

Germline lookup yields CDR1 SGHTA and CDR2 FQGNSA. Trimming cost V 1 base and J 4 bases; bases outside gene matches: 3. This CDR3 region has 15 residues. Note on this clone: Its antigen is as yet unknown.

Clones were sequenced by immunoSEQ multiplex PCR, and TCRdb holds only the in-frame ones, with some missing. Of 85,000 to 100,000 clones detected, under 95% appear once; the ten largest clones hold 0.3% to 0.45%. Study outcomes and limitations: GvH clones surfaced in recipient marrow, some emerging earlier in ileum or blood.

The TCR comes from a human donor who was the organ donor for an intestinal transplant. The chain carries TRBV7-2 and TRBJ1-3; TRBD1 agrees at 8 bases. The sample in question was unstimulated CD4+ T cells sorted from spleen or lymph node cells, obtained before transplant. The CDR3 nucleotides read TGTGCCAGCAGCTTAGATCAGGGGGCGGGAAACACCATATATTTT. Protein sequence: CASSLDQGAGNTIYF.